This T cell receptor beta chain was profiled in a study of T cells expressing NK-cell markers. Each CDR3 protein gets one entry in TCRdb, which reprocessed the 5' RACE reads and gives no DNA. This sample's clone table lists about 460,000 distinct CDR3 sequences. Overall study results and limits: There remained a lack of clarity about HCMV specificity of expanded NKG2C+ T cell clones.

The CDR3 length is 12 residues. Germline V gene data show CDR1 as DFQATT and CDR2 as SNEGSKA (reference sequence). With regard to this clonotype: As yet, its antigen is unknown.

This receptor was taken from a woman between 45 and 60 years old in good health. The sequenced sample was blood T cells: a sorted CD56 or NKG2C T cell subset, CD4+ or CD8+ T cells, or bulk PBMC T cells (not recorded which). This chain uses TRBV20-1 with TRBJ2-4; TCRdb proposes TRBD1, but this gene call is untestable without DNA. CDR3 protein: CSAIAGELIQYF.